The source of this TCR beta chain is a study (dated by TCRdb to about 2015). Regarding the complete study: Whether tumor-infiltrating Tregs in breast cancer are recruited from blood Tregs or converted in situ from other CD4+ T cell subsets was tested.

About this clonotype: No cognate antigen has been identified for it. One base away there is no much larger clone; base qualities are not given.

Full-length TCR variable regions were amplified by 5' RACE PCR with constant-region reverse primers, followed by semi-nested PCR with Nested Universal Primer A. The ReliaPrep RNA Cell Miniprep System was used to extract total RNA, which was then reverse transcribed into 5'RACE-ready cDNA with the SMARTer RACE 5'/3' Kit. Multiplex adaptors were used to barcode full-length TCR alpha and beta libraries, and the barcoded libraries were sequenced on an Illumina MiSeq. The original methods were these. For each of nine subset-tissue groups, sequencing data from the five patients were pooled, and the groups were compared by unsupervised clustering of TCR gene usage. The Morisita-Horn index, with shared sequences weighted by their contribution to each repertoire, was used to calculate repertoire similarity. TCRdb reprocessing: public reads trimmed at Q25 with fastp, clones called with MiXCR, in-frame beta chains kept. Merged by CDR3 protein, the rows form single entries marked with the most common genes and DNA. These V and J calls rely on TCRdb rather than the paper's analysis. In all, the sample holds about 50,000 distinct CDR3 sequences, and 25% to 30% of those were seen once. Roughly 2% of the sample comes from the top ten.

Results and caveats for the whole study, not just this receptor: The TCR gene usage of tumor memory CD4+ T cells clustered together with blood and lymph node memory CD4+ cells and with lymph node naive CD4+ cells. The greatest overlap of tumor-infiltrating Treg TCR alpha and beta sequences was observed with tumor naive CD4+ T cells, followed by blood naive CD4+ T cells. The validation in the larger cohort was limited to a single TCR beta V-J rearrangement instead of whole repertoires.

Compared with germline, V lacks 5 bases and J lacks 0 bases; bases without a gene match: 4. The germline V gene (reference sequence) yields DFQATT for CDR1 and SNEGSKA for CDR2. From the cysteine through the phenylalanine, the CDR3 covers 14 amino acids. Of the read, only the CDR3 DNA is kept; its 42 bases are in frame from base 1. The Miltenyi Naive CD4+ T Cell Isolation kit was used to purify naive CD4+ T cells, and CD25 microbeads were used to remove Tregs. Tregs, naive and memory CD4+ T cells from tumor, blood and ipsilateral draining lymph nodes of a handful of breast cancer patients underwent full-length TCR alpha and beta sequencing. Mononuclear cells from lymph nodes or less than 65 ml of peripheral blood were isolated by Ficoll density gradient centrifugation. FACS confirmed that the sorted cell populations were more than 90% pure.

The sequenced sample was naive CD4+ T cells sorted from blood. The cell subset or site label for this specimen denotes: naive CD4+ T cells, CD4+CD45RA+CD25-. The sequence joins TRBV20-1 to TRBJ1-5; the central 7 bases match TRBD1. The receptor's source is a female donor with breast cancer. CDR3 loop: CSAGGGPSNQPQHF. The bases are TGCAGTGCTGGAGGGGGCCCTAGCAATCAGCCCCAGCATTTT.